These 17 T cell receptor beta chains share one sample of origin, sequenced in a study of cytomegalovirus exposure and HLA in healthy donors. PCR amplification relied on 60 Vbeta primers (plus 13 Jbeta primers). Libraries were prepared by immunoSEQ multiplex PCR; TCRdb keeps only in-frame clonotypes and omits some of them. The data show some 200,000 clones, with just over 75% seen just once and about 0.63% held by the top ten. Sequencing used PBMCs. These receptors all come from a man aged 18 to 29 in good health and CMV-seronegative.

Notes on this clone: At one boundary the junction diverges from the germline segment, which might be a read error. The V and J genes are TRBV25-1 and TRBJ2-1; D is ambiguous. The CDR3 totals 14 residues. Germline CDR1 is MGHDK and CDR2 is SYGVNS. The DNA for the CDR3 is TGTGCCAGTAGTGAACCGGCAGGTCGGAATGAGCAGTTCTTC. It specifies CASSEPAGRNEQFF.

This sequence joins TRBV21-1 and TRBJ2-7; TRBD1, as called in the table, went unchecked against the DNA. TRBV21-1 is listed as a pseudogene. This CDR3 has 17 residues. As DNA, the CDR3 is TGTGCCAGCAGCGAACCGGCGGGACAGGGGGTATCCTACGAGCAGTACTTC. Its protein product is CASSEPAGQGVSYEQYF.

The chain is built from TRBV28 and TRBJ2-5; TRBD1 matches 8 bases. Gene TRBJ2-7 matches the end of the DNA better, so the J call may be wrong. CDR1 is MDHEN and CDR2 is SYDVKM in the germline V gene. The CDR3 totals 14 residues. CDR3 bases: TGTGCCAGCAGTAACGGACAGGGCGCTTACGAGCAGTACTTC. This gives the protein CASSNGQGAYEQYF.

The chain links TRBV2 to TRBJ2-5; maybe TRBD2 (6 bases). The end of the DNA is better explained by TRBJ2-7, so the J call may be wrong. Germline V gives CDR1 SNHLY, CDR2 FYNNEI. This CDR3 has 13 residues. The CDR3 here is CASKWGVSYEQYF. The CDR3 region has the DNA TGTGCCAGCAAATGGGGGGTCTCCTACGAGCAGTACTTC.

This clone was detected only a few times. The rearrangement links TRBV5-6 to TRBJ2-7; 10 bases are a match to TRBD1. Germline CDR1 reads SGHDT; CDR2 reads YYEEEE. The junction had 7 bases not matched to a gene; V was cut back by 7 bases and J by 3 bases. This CDR3 comprises 14 residues. DNA of the CDR3: TGTGCCAGCCGCGAGGGACAGGGGATCTACGAGCAGTACTTC. It codes for CASREGQGIYEQYF. Complete variable domain (other parts from reference TRBV5-6 and TRBJ2-7): DAGVTQSPTHLIKTRGQQVTLRCSPKSGHDTVSWYQQALGQGPQFIFQYYEEEERQRGNFPDRFSGHQFPNYSSELNVNALLLGDSALYLCASREGQGIYEQYFGPGTRLTVT.

About this clone: This specimen includes other DNA sequences encoding the same CDR3. The chain joins TRBV27 to TRBJ1-1, with 7 bases matching TRBD1. Looked up from germline, CDR1 is MNHEY and CDR2 is SMNVEV (reference sequence). The CDR3 has 12 amino acids. V dropped 4 bases and J dropped 5; count of bases not matched to a gene: 1. CDR3 DNA sequence: TGTGCCAGCAGTTCAGGGGGGACTGAAGCTTTCTTT. Its translation is CASSSGGTEAFF.

V is TRBV4-1 and J is TRBJ2-3, with D tentatively TRBD1 (5 bases). V was shortened by 1 base and J by 3 bases, with 14 bases between the two germline ends. Germline V gene sequence: CDR1 MGHRA, CDR2 YSYEKL. This CDR3 comprises 16 residues. DNA of the CDR3: TGCGCCAGCAGCCAAGCTGGCAGGGTTGGGACAGATACGCAGTATTTT. Translated: CASSQAGRVGTDTQYF.

The rearrangement joins TRBV28 to TRBJ1-5; D perhaps matches TRBD1 (6 bases). The V end lost 6 bases, the J end lost 6 bases, and 21 bases lay between the germline ends. CDR1 MDHEN and CDR2 SYDVKM come from the germline V gene. The CDR3 loop spans 16 amino acids. CDR3 protein: CASSPLGGGLGQPQHF. CDR3 coding DNA: TGTGCCAGCAGCCCCTTGGGCGGGGGCTTGGGTCAGCCCCAGCATTTT.

This chain links TRBV30 with TRBJ1-5; 7 nucleotides match TRBD1. Germline V gene data show CDR1 as GTSNPN and CDR2 as SVGIG (reference sequence). The V segment lost 2 bases and the J segment 2 bases; nucleotides outside the gene matches: 3. The CDR3 is 14 amino acids. The chain's CDR3 is CAWSPDRGNQPQHF. DNA for the CDR3: TGTGCCTGGAGTCCCGACAGGGGCAATCAGCCCCAGCATTTT.

The gene calls are TRBV16 and TRBJ2-5, with TRBD1 matching 8 bases. J gave up 6 bases and V 3 bases, and 6 bases lay outside the gene matches. Looked up from germline, CDR1 is KGHSY and CDR2 is FQNENV. The CDR3 consists of 14 residues. CDR3 coding DNA: TGTGCCAGCAGCCAGATGACAGGGGTTCAGACCCAGTACTTC. Translating gives CASSQMTGVQTQYF.

The V and J genes are TRBV7-9 and TRBJ2-7; 7 nucleotides match TRBD1. Germline V gene data show CDR1 as SEHNR and CDR2 as FQNEAQ (reference sequence). The CDR3 is 13 amino acids. Trimming removed 7 bases from V and 3 bases from J; junction bases left unmatched: 6. The CDR3 nucleotides read TGTGCCAGCACCGCCGGGACAGACTACGAGCAGTACTTC. Residues: CASTAGTDYEQYF.

This clone was detected only a few times. The V gene is TRBV5-1, the J gene TRBJ2-7, with D maybe TRBD2 (5 bases). The germline V gene has CDR1 SGHRS and CDR2 YFSETQ. V was trimmed by 0 bases and J by 0 bases, leaving 10 bases between them. The CDR3 contains 15 residues. The CDR3 nucleotides are TGCGCCAGCAGCTTGGAGAGGGCAACCTCCTACGAGCAGTACTTC. Translation: CASSLERATSYEQYF.

The chain couples TRBV5-1 to TRBJ1-2; D unresolved. The CDR3 spans 14 residues. V was shortened by 1 base and J by 2 bases, with 9 bases between the two germline ends. The V gene's germline CDR1 is SGHRS and CDR2 YFSETQ. The CDR3 protein is CASSLYEANYGYTF. CDR3 DNA sequence: TGCGCCAGCAGCTTGTATGAGGCCAACTATGGCTACACCTTC. Full variable domain (remainder filled in from reference TRBV5-1 and TRBJ1-2): KAGVTQTPRYLIKTRGQQVTLSCSPISGHRSVSWYQQTPGQGLQFLFEYFSETQRNKGNFPGRFSGRQFSNSRSEMNVSTLELGDSALYLCASSLYEANYGYTFGSGTRLTVV.

The chain links TRBV2 to TRBJ2-5; D possibly corresponds to TRBD1 (6 bases). CDR1 is SNHLY and CDR2 is FYNNEI in the germline V gene. V dropped 7 bases and J dropped 4 bases, with 13 bases sitting between them. There are 13 residues in the CDR3. CDR3 coding DNA: TGTGCCAGCAAGGGGGATGGTGGAGAGACCCAGTACTTC. It translates to CASKGDGGETQYF.

The chain has TRBV5-1 and TRBJ2-7; TRBD1 is a possible D gene (5 bases). The CDR3 covers 15 residues. The V gene's germline CDR1 is SGHRS and CDR2 YFSETQ. V lost 4 bases to trimming and J lost 3 bases, with 17 bases between them. DNA for the CDR3: TGCGCCAGCAGCCAAACTGACAGAGAAGACTACGAGCAGTACTTC. Protein sequence: CASSQTDREDYEQYF.

In regard to this clone: One end of the junction is discordant with germline, which a read error may explain. This chain connects TRBV7-9 to TRBJ2-7, with 15 bases identical to TRBD2. This CDR3 is 15 amino acids long. Germline V gives CDR1 SEHNR, CDR2 FQNEAQ (reference sequence). CDR3 sequence: CSSSPGLAGGGEQYF. The CDR3 region has the DNA TGTTCCAGCAGCCCGGGACTAGCGGGAGGTGGCGAGCAGTACTTC.

The CDR3 loop reads CASSRGGLVKNNEQFF. CDR3 DNA sequence: TGCGCCAGCAGCCGGGGGGGACTAGTTAAGAACAATGAGCAGTTCTTC. This sequence joins TRBV4-1 and TRBJ2-1, with TRBD2 identical over 8 bases. The CDR3 sequence is 16 residues long. Germline V lookup: CDR1 MGHRA, CDR2 YSYEKL. The V segment lost 4 bases and the J segment 5 bases; nucleotides outside the gene matches: 10.